This T cell receptor (beta chain) was identified during a study of CD8 T cells in ankylosing spondylitis. CDR3 length equals 16 residues. Germline-derived CDR1 and CDR2 are MNHNS and SASEGT. Germline trimming cut 2 bases from V and 3 bases from J; bases unmatched to any gene: 6. MiXCR, run by TCRdb on the 5' RACE reads, gives a single entry per CDR3 protein. The sample has roughly 120,000 distinct CDR3 sequences; about 6.4% are singletons. This clonotype showed up many times. V usage is TRBV6-1 and J usage is TRBJ2-5; 10 bases agree with TRBD2. Sequencing used blood, either unsorted or a sorted T cell fraction (not recorded which). The TCR originated in a male donor with ankylosing spondylitis or in good health (not recorded which). As DNA, the CDR3 is TGTGCCAGCAGTGAATTGGTAGCGGGGGGTAAAGAGACCCAGTACTTC. Protein sequence: CASSELVAGGKETQYF.